This T cell receptor (beta chain) was identified during a study of blood T cell repertoires in COVID-19. The ends lost 3 bases at V and 1 base at J; junction bases unmatched: 6. The CDR3 loop spans 16 amino acids. CDR1 is LNHNV and CDR2 is YYDKDF in the germline V gene (reference sequence). This clone was observed at least ten times. In the original processing: Reference gene primer amplification yielded estimated nucleated cell counts. Sequencing was performed with immunoSEQ multiplex PCR; in TCRdb, only in-frame clones are kept and a portion is missing. The D gene and trimming were derived from the DNA, and the V and J assignments and clone size from that table. Altogether around 320,000 clones are present, approximately 88% being singletons, with the ten largest covering 5.5% to 8.5%.

The rearrangement joins TRBV15 to TRBJ2-3; 8 bases line up with TRBD2. This receptor was identified in a woman aged 25-40 years who had recovered from COVID-19. The specimen sequenced was peripheral blood. CDR3 sequence: CATSRIRGGGTDTQYF. The CDR3 DNA sequence: TGTGCCACCAGCAGGATACGGGGGGGCGGCACAGATACGCAGTATTTT.